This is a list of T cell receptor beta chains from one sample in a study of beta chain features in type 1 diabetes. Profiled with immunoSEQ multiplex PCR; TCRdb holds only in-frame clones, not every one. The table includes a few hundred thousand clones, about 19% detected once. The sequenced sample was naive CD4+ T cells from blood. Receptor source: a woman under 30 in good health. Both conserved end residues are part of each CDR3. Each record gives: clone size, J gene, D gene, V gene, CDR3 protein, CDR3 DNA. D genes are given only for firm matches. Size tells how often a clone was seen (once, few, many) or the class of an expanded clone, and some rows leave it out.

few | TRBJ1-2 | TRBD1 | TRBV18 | CASSPGQENYGYTF | TGTGCCAGCTCCCCGGGACAGGAGAACTATGGCTACACCTTC
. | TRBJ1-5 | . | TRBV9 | CASSSTVGQPQHF | TGTGCCAGCAGTTCTACAGTCGGTCAGCCCCAGCATTTT
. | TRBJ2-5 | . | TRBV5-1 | CASSLAETEETQYF | TGCGCCAGCAGCTTGGCCGAGACAGAAGAGACCCAGTACTTC
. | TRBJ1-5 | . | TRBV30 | CAWSVAGLWQPQHF | TGTGCCTGGAGTGTCGCGGGACTTTGGCAGCCCCAGCATTTT
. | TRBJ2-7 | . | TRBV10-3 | CAAGSSYEQYF | TGTGCCGCAGGCTCCTCCTACGAGCAGTACTTC
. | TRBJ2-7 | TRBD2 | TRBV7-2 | CASSPGLGLAGDEQYF | TGTGCCAGCAGCCCGGGGTTGGGACTAGCGGGGGACGAGCAGTACTTC
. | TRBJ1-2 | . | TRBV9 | CASGGQNGYTF | TGTGCCAGCGGTGGACAGAATGGCTACACCTTC
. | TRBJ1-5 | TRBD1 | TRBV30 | CAWSLQGHQPQHF | TGTGCCTGGAGCCTACAGGGGCATCAGCCCCAGCATTTT
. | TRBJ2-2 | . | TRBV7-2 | CASSSRDLNTGELFF | TGTGCCAGCAGCTCCCGGGACTTGAACACCGGGGAGCTGTTTTTT
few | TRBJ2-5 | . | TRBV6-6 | CASSTVTGGGAQYF | TGTGCCAGCAGTACCGTGACAGGAGGGGGGGCCCAGTACTTC
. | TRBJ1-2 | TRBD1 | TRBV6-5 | CASGQGAYGYTF | TGTGCCAGCGGACAGGGGGCATACGGCTACACCTTC
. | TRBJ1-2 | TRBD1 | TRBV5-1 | CASRPSGGADYGYTF | TGCGCCAGCCGGCCCTCAGGGGGCGCAGACTATGGCTACACCTTC
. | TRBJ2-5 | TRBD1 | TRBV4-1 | CASSRAPGQGPAAQETQYF | TGCGCCAGCAGCCGCGCTCCGGGACAGGGGCCCGCCGCCCAAGAGACCCAGTACTTC
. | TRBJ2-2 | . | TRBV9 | CASSATDYLVGNTGELFF | TGTGCCAGCAGCGCCACCGACTACCTCGTAGGGAACACCGGGGAGCTGTTTTTT
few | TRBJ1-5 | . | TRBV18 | CASSPGVSNQPQHF | TGTGCCAGCTCACCCGGGGTAAGCAATCAGCCCCAGCATTTT
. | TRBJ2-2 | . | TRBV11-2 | CASRPGTGELFF | TGTGCCAGCAGACCCGGGACCGGGGAGCTGTTTTTT
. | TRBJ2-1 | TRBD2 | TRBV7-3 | CASSLIAGGPYNEQFF | TGTGCCAGCAGCTTAATAGCGGGGGGGCCTTACAATGAGCAGTTCTTC
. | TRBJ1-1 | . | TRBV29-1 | CSVVGQLNTEAFF | TGCAGCGTTGTAGGACAGCTGAACACTGAAGCTTTCTTT
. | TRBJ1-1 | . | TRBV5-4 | CASSSPRDKIQSAFF | TGTGCCAGCAGCTCGCCACGCGACAAGATACAGTCGGCTTTCTTT
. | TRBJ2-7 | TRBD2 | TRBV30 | CAWGRREADEQYF | TGTGCCTGGGGCCGGCGGGAGGCAGACGAGCAGTACTTC
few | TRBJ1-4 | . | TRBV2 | CASSEEGQNEKLFF | TGTGCCAGCAGTGAGGAAGGACAGAATGAAAAACTGTTTTTT
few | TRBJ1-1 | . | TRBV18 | CASSPPVPSRAFF | TGTGCCAGCTCACCACCGGTCCCCTCGCGGGCTTTCTTT
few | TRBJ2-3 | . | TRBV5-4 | CASSLGGAGTDTQYF | TGTGCCAGCAGTCTTGGGGGGGCTGGGACAGATACGCAGTATTTT
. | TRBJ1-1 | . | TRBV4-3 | CASSQELMAEAFF | TGCGCCAGCAGCCAAGAACTGATGGCTGAAGCTTTCTTT
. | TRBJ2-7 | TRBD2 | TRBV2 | CASSVGGTSKYF | TGTGCCAGCAGTGTCGGGGGGACTAGCAAGTACTTC
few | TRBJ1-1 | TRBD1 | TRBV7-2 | CASSPGQRNTEAFF | TGTGCCAGCAGTCCGGGACAGAGGAACACTGAAGCTTTCTTT
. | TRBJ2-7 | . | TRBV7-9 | CASSREGNSYEQYF | TGTGCCAGCAGCCGCGAGGGAAACTCCTACGAGCAGTACTTC
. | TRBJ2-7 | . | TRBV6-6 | CASSARSYEQYF | TGTGCCAGCAGTGCAAGGAGCTACGAGCAGTACTTC
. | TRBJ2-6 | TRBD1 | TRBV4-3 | CASSRFSQGAGANVLTF | TGCGCCAGCAGCCGATTCTCCCAGGGGGCTGGGGCCAACGTCCTGACTTTC
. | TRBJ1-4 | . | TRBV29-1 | CSVQGEGLDLATNEKLFF | TGCAGCGTCCAAGGGGAGGGGTTAGACCTTGCAACTAATGAAAAACTGTTTTTT
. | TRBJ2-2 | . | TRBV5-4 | CASSRIEGVTTGELFF | TGTGCCAGCAGCCGGATTGAGGGGGTTACCACCGGGGAGCTGTTTTTT
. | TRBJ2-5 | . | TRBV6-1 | CASSEVEGETQYF | TGTGCCAGCAGTGAAGTGGAGGGGGAGACCCAGTACTTC
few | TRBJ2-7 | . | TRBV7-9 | CASSSAGSSYEQYF | TGTGCCAGCAGCTCCGCGGGATCCTCCTACGAGCAGTACTTC
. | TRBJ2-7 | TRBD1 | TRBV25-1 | CASTTGAEQYF | TGTGCCAGCACGACAGGGGCCGAGCAGTACTTC
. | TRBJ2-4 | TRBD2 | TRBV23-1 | CASSPKTSGGHIAKNIQYF | TGCGCCAGCAGTCCGAAGACTAGCGGGGGGCACATAGCCAAAAACATTCAGTACTTC
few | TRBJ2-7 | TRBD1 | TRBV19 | CASSIGTGVREQYF | TGTGCCAGTAGTATAGGGACAGGGGTCCGCGAGCAGTACTTC
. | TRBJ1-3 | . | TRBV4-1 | CASSQAWGGRNTIYF | TGCGCCAGCAGCCAAGCTTGGGGAGGGAGGAACACCATATATTTT
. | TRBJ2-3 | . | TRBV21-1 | CASGSTPGGTSTDTQYF | TGTGCCAGCGGCAGCACACCAGGGGGGACTAGCACAGATACGCAGTATTTT
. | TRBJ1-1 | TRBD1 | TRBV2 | CASSDRGNTEAFF | TGTGCCAGCAGTGACAGGGGGAATACTGAAGCTTTCTTT
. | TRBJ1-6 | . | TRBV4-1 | CASSQVFVENSPLHF | TGCGCCAGCAGCCAAGTCTTCGTGGAGAATTCACCCCTCCACTTT
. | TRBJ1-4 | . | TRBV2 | CASSDSLATNEKLFF | TGTGCCAGCAGTGACTCTTTAGCAACTAATGAAAAACTGTTTTTT
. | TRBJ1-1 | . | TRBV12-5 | CASGTTGEAFF | TGTGCTAGTGGCACTACAGGGGAAGCTTTCTTT
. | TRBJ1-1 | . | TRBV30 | CAWSTTANTEAFF | TGTGCCTGGAGTACAACAGCTAACACTGAAGCTTTCTTT
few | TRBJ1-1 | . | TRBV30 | CAWSVARWGRNEAFF | TGTGCCTGGAGTGTGGCTAGGTGGGGCCGAAATGAAGCTTTCTTT
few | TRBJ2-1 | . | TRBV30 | CAWTGANNNEQFF | TGTGCCTGGACAGGGGCAAATAACAATGAGCAGTTCTTC
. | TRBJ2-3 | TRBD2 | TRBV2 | CASSEDQRDATDTQYF | TGTGCCAGCAGTGAAGATCAGCGGGATGCCACAGATACGCAGTATTTT
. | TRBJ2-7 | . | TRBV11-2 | CASSYGQSYEQYF | TGTGCCAGCAGCTACGGACAGTCCTACGAGCAGTACTTC
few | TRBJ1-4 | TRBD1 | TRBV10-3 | CAPGRDRNEKLFF | TGTGCCCCCGGCCGGGACAGGAATGAAAAACTGTTTTTT
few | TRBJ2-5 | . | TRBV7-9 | CASYRTEETQYF | TGTGCCAGTTACCGGACAGAGGAGACCCAGTACTTC
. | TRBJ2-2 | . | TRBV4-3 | CASKGQSNTGELFF | TGCGCCAGCAAAGGACAGTCGAACACCGGGGAGCTGTTTTTT
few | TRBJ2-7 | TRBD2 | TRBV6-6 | CASSYPGTSGSHEQYF | TGTGCCAGCAGTTACCCCGGGACTAGCGGGAGCCACGAGCAGTACTTC
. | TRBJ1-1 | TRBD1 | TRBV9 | CASSTGQGNTEAFF | TGTGCCAGCAGCACGGGACAGGGGAACACTGAAGCTTTCTTT
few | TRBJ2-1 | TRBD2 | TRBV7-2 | CASSPQAGGQFF | TGTGCCAGCAGCCCCCAAGCGGGGGGGCAGTTCTTC
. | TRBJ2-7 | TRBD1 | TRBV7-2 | CASSFYQTGGFYEQYF | TGTGCCAGCAGCTTTTACCAGACAGGGGGTTTTTACGAGCAGTACTTC